This paragraph reports one TCR beta chain. This clonotype appeared many times. Its specific antigen is unknown. Per-base qualities were not stored, and no clone one base away is much larger. This sample is part of a study of type 1 regulatory T cells (dated by TCRdb to the early 2020s). Regarding the research as a whole: The study characterized an in vitro protocol that generated a Tr1-enriched, alloantigen-specific CD4 T cell product named T-allo10. T-allo10 was under clinical evaluation in patients with hematological malignancies receiving allogeneic hematopoietic stem cell transplantation. The paper as a whole reports these results and caveats: Compared with non-Tr1 cells, Tr1 cells had a narrower TCR repertoire, and the study took this difference to reflect clonal expansion driven by alloantigen.

The CDR3 holds 16 amino acids from the cysteine to the phenylalanine. Only the CDR3 DNA stays, 48 bases, in frame from base 1. Unmatched junction bases come to 8, with V trimmed by 0 bases and J by 6 bases. The CDR1 and CDR2 encoded by the germline V gene are SGHRS and YFSETQ. Sequencing instrument: Illumina MiSeq. Starting from the raw public reads, TCRdb applied fastp trimming at Q25, assembled clones with MiXCR and retained in-frame beta chains. Rows with one shared CDR3 protein collapse into an entry with the most common genes and DNA. The sample includes approximately 45,000 distinct CDR3 sequences, with 12% observed a single time. The top ten clonotypes cover 8% to 10% of the sample.

The sample taken for sequencing was cultured non-Tr1 T cells, either the whole culture or a sorted T cell fraction (not recorded which). Reading the label with the study, this specimen's cell subset or site is: non-Tr1 population from the T-allo10 product. The chain was built from TRBV5-1 and TRBJ2-1, with 8 junctional bases fitting TRBD2. This receptor was taken from a human donor in good health. The DNA reads TGCGCCAGCAGCTTGGCCACCGGGAGGGCCCTCAATGAGCAGTTCTTC. Its protein product is CASSLATGRALNEQFF. Reference TRBV5-1 and TRBJ2-1 proteins supply the regions before and after the CDR3; the full variable domain is: KAGVTQTPRYLIKTRGQQVTLSCSPISGHRSVSWYQQTPGQGLQFLFEYFSETQRNKGNFPGRFSGRQFSNSRSEMNVSTLELGDSALYLCASSLATGRALNEQFFGPGTRLTVL.